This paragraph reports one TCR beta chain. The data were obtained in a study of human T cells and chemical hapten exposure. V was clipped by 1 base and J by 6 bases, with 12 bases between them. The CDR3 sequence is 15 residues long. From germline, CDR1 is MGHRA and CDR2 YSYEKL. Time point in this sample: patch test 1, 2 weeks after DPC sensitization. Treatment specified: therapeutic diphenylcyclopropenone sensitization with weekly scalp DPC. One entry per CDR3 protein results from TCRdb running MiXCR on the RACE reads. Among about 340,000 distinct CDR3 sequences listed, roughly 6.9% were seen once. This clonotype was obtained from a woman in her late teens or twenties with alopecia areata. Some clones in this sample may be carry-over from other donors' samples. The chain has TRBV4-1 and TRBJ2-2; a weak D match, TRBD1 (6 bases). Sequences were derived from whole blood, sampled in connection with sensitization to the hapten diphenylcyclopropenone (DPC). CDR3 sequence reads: CASSQAGDSAGELFF. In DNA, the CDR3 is TGCGCCAGCAGCCAAGCAGGGGATTCCGCCGGGGAGCTGTTTTTT.